The clone carrying this T cell receptor (beta chain) was recorded only once. Its antigen is currently unknown. A much larger clone differs by one base, so this may be a read error. The source of the sample is a study of molecular identifiers for immune sequencing clone quantification. General study points: Molecules of identical TCR sharing a barcode could underestimate highly expanded clone sizes. Over 97% of CMV-specific effector molecules, but under 1% of naive ones, were in clones above 20 copies.

Generation of bulk TCR libraries relied on previously described methods and listed TCR primers. MiXCR was run by TCRdb on the PCR reads, yielding one entry per CDR3 protein. Of about 89,000 distinct CDR3 sequences listed, under 20% were seen once; the top ten hold about 0.85%. Unmatched junction bases numbered 5, after V lost 2 bases and J lost 1 base. Germline V gene sequence: CDR1 GTSNPN, CDR2 SVGIG (reference sequence). CDR3 length: 15 residues. Specimen: naive CD8+ T cells from blood, with Jurkat cell RNA spiked in. The subset was: FACS-sorted CD8+CD4-CCR7+CD45RA+ naive T cells. The origin of this receptor is a human donor in good health. Some libraries in this study had Jurkat cell RNA spiked in. The chain combines TRBV30 with TRBJ2-3; 8 bases are shared with TRBD2. Here the CDR3 DNA reads TGTGCCTGGAGTAACGGGGGGGCTGGCACAGATACGCAGTATTTT. Encoded protein: CAWSNGGAGTDTQYF.